This entry concerns a single TCR beta chain. Noted time point: after dendritic cell vaccination, including at tumor progression/relapse. This CDR3 is built from 16 residues. Germline loops: CDR1 SGHVS, CDR2 FQNEAQ. Trimming cost V 0 bases and J 8 bases; bases outside gene matches: 7. This specimen comes from a study of glioma-infiltrating T cells after dendritic cell vaccination. Profiling relied on immunoSEQ multiplex PCR, and the TCRdb table lists in-frame clones only, not all of them. The table lists 80,000 to 95,000 clones, roughly 85% of them singletons. The V gene is TRBV7-8, the J gene TRBJ1-4, with 9 bases that match TRBD1. The TCR sequence derives from a human donor with glioblastoma. The sample was blood, taken after dendritic cell vaccination. For the CDR3, the DNA is TGTGCCAGCAGCTTAGCGGGTGGGACAGGGTCAGAAAAACTGTTTTTT. It is translated as CASSLAGGTGSEKLFF.